These 13 T cell receptor beta chains share one sample of origin, sequenced in a study of identical twins. TCRdb re-derived calls from the 5' RACE reads in MiXCR, one entry per CDR3 protein. The table records some 500,000 distinct CDR3 sequences, around 9.6% of them present only once. These same records also appear under a second study, on yellow fever vaccine responses in identical twins.

The sample comprised PBMCs. These receptor sequences come from a woman between 18 and 29 years old in good health.

Points on this clonotype: This clone may be a read error of a much larger clone one base away. CDR3 in amino acids: CAGSPPGQSTDTQYF. The CDR3 region has the DNA TGTGCCGGCAGCCCTCCGGGACAGAGCACAGATACGCAGTATTTT. The chain employs TRBV5-6 and TRBJ2-3; TRBD1 matches 7 bases. The CDR3 contains 15 residues. Germline V lookup: CDR1 SGHDT, CDR2 YYEEEE.

The rearrangement uses TRBV15 and TRBJ2-7, with 11 bases identical to TRBD1. The CDR3 extends over 19 amino acids. Trimming removed 2 bases from V and 0 bases from J; junction bases left unmatched: 12. In germline, CDR1 is LNHNV, CDR2 YYDKDF (reference sequence). The DNA of the CDR3 is TGTGCCACCAGCAGACTTAGGGGACAGGGGGTCCAGAGCTCCTACGAGCAGTACTTC. This codes for CATSRLRGQGVQSSYEQYF.

The gene calls are TRBV10-3 and TRBJ2-1; 10 bases match TRBD2. Trimming cost V 3 bases and J 14 bases; bases outside gene matches: 10. The germline gives CDR1 ENHRY, CDR2 SYGVKD. This CDR3 contains 14 residues. CDR3 protein: CAISESGGAWWEFF. CDR3 coding DNA: TGTGCCATCAGTGAAAGCGGGGGGGCCTGGTGGGAGTTCTTC.

The CDR3 coding sequence is TGTGCCAGCAGCTCGAATATAGGCGAGCAGTACTTC. Translation: CASSSNIGEQYF. The V call is TRBV11-2, the J call TRBJ2-7, with D hard to call. This CDR3 has 12 residues. V lost 4 bases, J lost 6 bases, and 10 bases lay in between. Germline loops: CDR1 SGHAT, CDR2 FQNNGV.

This clonotype was counted ten times or more. This chain joins TRBV4-1 and TRBJ2-7; D ambiguous. CDR1 MGHRA and CDR2 YSYEKL come from the germline V gene. Trimming stripped 1 base from V and 3 bases from J, with 7 bases between. CDR3 length equals 13 residues. The CDR3 DNA follows: TGCGCCAGCAGCCAAGGAACTAACTACGAGCAGTACTTC. Residues: CASSQGTNYEQYF.

There are many counts of this clonotype. The genes are TRBV6-2 or TRBV6-3 and TRBJ2-7; 9 positions match TRBD1. From germline, CDR1 is MNHEY and CDR2 SVGEGT. Unmatched junction bases numbered 13, after V lost 7 bases and J lost 3 bases. The CDR3 spans 16 residues. DNA for the CDR3: TGTGCCAGCACAAGAACAGGGGGCGCAGGGGGCTACGAGCAGTACTTC. Amino acids: CASTRTGGAGGYEQYF.

CDR3 nucleotides: TGTGCCACCAGCAGAGACAGGGGGCAGTCACCCCTCCACTTT. It translates to CATSRDRGQSPLHF. The genes are TRBV15 and TRBJ1-6; 8 bases line up with TRBD1. This CDR3 is built from 14 residues. Unmatched junction bases numbered 2, after V lost 0 bases and J lost 10 bases. Germline V gene sequence: CDR1 LNHNV, CDR2 YYDKDF (reference sequence). Complete variable domain (other parts from reference TRBV15 and TRBJ1-6): DAMVIQNPRYQVTQFGKPVTLSCSQTLNHNVMYWYQQKSSQAPKLLFHYYDKDFNNEADTPDNFQSRRPNTSFCFLDIRSPGLGDTAMYLCATSRDRGQSPLHFGNGTRLTVT.

This clonotype was found a few times. This chain connects TRBV6-1 to TRBJ2-3; 11 bases are a match to TRBD2. The germline gives CDR1 MNHNS, CDR2 SASEGT. The CDR3 extends over 15 amino acids. With V trimmed by 6 bases and J by 6 bases, 8 bases remained unmatched. The CDR3 nucleotides are TGTGCCAGCAGCTCCCTAGCGGGAGGTCGGGATACGCAGTATTTT. Encoded protein: CASSSLAGGRDTQYF.

The chain couples TRBV28 to TRBJ2-5; perhaps TRBD1 as D (6 bases). Germline CDR1 reads MDHEN; CDR2 reads SYDVKM. The germline V and J ends were trimmed by 1 base and 1 base, with 16 bases remaining between them. CDR3 length equals 17 residues. CDR3 region: CASSLLGRGGFQETQYF. DNA for the CDR3: TGTGCCAGCAGTTTATTGGGCAGGGGTGGATTCCAAGAGACCCAGTACTTC.

This clonotype showed up many times. The chain combines TRBV4-1 with TRBJ2-7; the D gene is possibly TRBD1 (6 bases). Trimming pared 4 bases from V and 1 base from J, leaving 17 bases between. CDR3 length: 16 amino acids. Germline lookup yields CDR1 MGHRA and CDR2 YSYEKL. CDR3 protein: CASSPTTGTLSYEQYF. The CDR3 DNA is TGCGCCAGCAGCCCGACGACCGGGACATTGTCCTACGAGCAGTACTTC.

Only a few counts were recorded for this clonotype. The gene calls are TRBV28 and TRBJ2-7; 8 bases line up with TRBD1. The CDR3 has 16 residues. The junction had 15 bases not matched to a gene; V was cut back by 4 bases and J by 7 bases. CDR1 and CDR2 from the germline V gene are MDHEN and SYDVKM. CDR3 bases: TGTGCCAGCAGTTCCTCAGGGGGCCCCCCGAACTTAGAGCAGTACTTC. Translated: CASSSSGGPPNLEQYF.

This clonotype was observed a handful of times. The gene calls are TRBV10-3 and TRBJ2-7; D is undetermined. V lost 6 bases, J lost 6 bases, and 12 bases lay in between. In germline, CDR1 is ENHRY, CDR2 SYGVKD. This CDR3 is 12 amino acids long. CDR3 nucleotides: TGTGCCATCAGACCCAATGGGCTCGAGCAGTACTTC. Protein: CAIRPNGLEQYF.

This clonotype was observed a handful of times. The gene calls are TRBV12-3 or TRBV12-4 and TRBJ2-1; D uncertain. CDR3 size: 13 residues. Trimming took 5 bases from V and 1 from J, leaving 6 bases between them. The CDR3 coding sequence is TGTGCCAGCAGTGACCCATCCTACAATGAGCAGTTCTTC. Protein sequence: CASSDPSYNEQFF.